This TCR beta chain was captured in a study of cytomegalovirus exposure and HLA in healthy donors. PCR was performed using 60 Vbeta and 13 Jbeta primers. Some clones are missing from TCRdb's copy, which holds only in-frame ones; the method was immunoSEQ multiplex PCR. The sample contains around 170,000 clones, roughly four fifths of which appear only once. Germline V gives CDR1 SGHDT, CDR2 YYEEEE. CDR3 size: 16 residues. Deletions cut 5 bases from V and 4 bases from J, with 19 bases between. This clone was observed once. Its antigen is still unknown. Findings of the study overall: In an earlier analysis, about 87% or about 30%: the productive usage of most TCR beta V segments. In a later analysis, at a false discovery rate of 0.05, 17,000 or so TCR beta sequences were associated with HLA alleles. For cytomegalovirus status, the classifier reportedly gave diagnoses with high specificity and sensitivity.

The TCR was taken from a man younger than 30 in good health and CMV-seronegative. The sample comprised PBMCs. The chain is built from TRBV5-6 and TRBJ2-1; perhaps TRBD2 as D (6 bases). The CDR3 sequence is CASSVQGTSLYNEQFF. In DNA form, the CDR3 reads TGTGCCAGCAGTGTGCAAGGGACTTCACTTTACAATGAGCAGTTCTTC.